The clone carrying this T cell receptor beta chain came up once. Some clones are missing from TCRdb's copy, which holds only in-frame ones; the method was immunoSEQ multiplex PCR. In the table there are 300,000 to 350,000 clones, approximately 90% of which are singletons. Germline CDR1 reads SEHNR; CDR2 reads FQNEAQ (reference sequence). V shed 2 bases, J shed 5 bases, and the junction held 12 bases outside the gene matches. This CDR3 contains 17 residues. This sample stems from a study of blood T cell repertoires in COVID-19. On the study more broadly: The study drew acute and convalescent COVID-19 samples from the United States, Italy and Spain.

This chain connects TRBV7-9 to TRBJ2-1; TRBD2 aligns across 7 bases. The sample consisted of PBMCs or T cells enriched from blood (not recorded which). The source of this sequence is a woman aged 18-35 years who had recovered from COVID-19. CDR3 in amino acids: CASSLSVAGLGHNEQFF. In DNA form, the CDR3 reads TGTGCCAGCAGCTTAAGTGTCGCCGGACTAGGACACAATGAGCAGTTCTTC. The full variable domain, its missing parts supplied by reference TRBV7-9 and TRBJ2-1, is DTGVSQNPRHKITKRGQNVTFRCDPISEHNRLYWYRQTLGQGPEFLTYFQNEAQLEKSRLLSDRFSAERPKGSFSTLEIQRTEQGDSAMYLCASSLSVAGLGHNEQFFGPGTRLTVL.